The 21 T cell receptor beta chains reported below all come from one sample, sequenced in a study of cytomegalovirus exposure and HLA in healthy donors. Method: immunoSEQ multiplex PCR; TCRdb's copy keeps in-frame clones and lacks some. The sample contains 50,000 to 70,000 clones, about 95% of which appear only once. The sequenced material came from PBMCs. The receptors were sampled from a woman in her late teens or twenties in good health and CMV-seropositive.

Only a few counts were recorded for this clone. This chain's CDR3 is CASSSPMRDPYGYTF. The CDR3 DNA follows: TGTGCCAGCAGTTCCCCCATGAGGGATCCTTATGGCTACACCTTC. The chain combines TRBV27 with TRBJ1-2; D is uncertain. The ends were cut back, 4 bases at V and 5 bases at J, with 17 bases in the middle. CDR1 and CDR2 (germline): MNHEY, SMNVEV (reference sequence). The CDR3 is 15 residues long.

The J gene is TRBJ1-2, the V gene TRBV27, with TRBD1 as a possible D gene (5 bases). V dropped 0 bases and J dropped 3 bases, with 14 bases sitting between them. Germline-derived CDR1 and CDR2 are MNHEY and SMNVEV (reference sequence). This CDR3 is built from 16 residues. The CDR3 sequence is CASSLSPAGRHYGYTF. DNA for the CDR3: TGTGCCAGCAGTTTATCCCCCGCAGGGCGGCACTATGGCTACACCTTC.

This chain uses TRBV29-1 with TRBJ2-2; 8 bases fit TRBD1. The CDR3 contains 16 residues. Germline trimming cut 7 bases from V and 4 bases from J; bases unmatched to any gene: 14. Looked up from germline, CDR1 is SQVTM and CDR2 is ANQGSEA. The CDR3 loop is CSGPGQAPWGTGELFF. CDR3 nucleotides: TGCAGCGGTCCGGGACAGGCCCCTTGGGGCACCGGGGAGCTGTTTTTT.

V and J are TRBV5-1 and TRBJ2-1, with 7 bases aligning to TRBD2. CDR1 is SGHRS and CDR2 is YFSETQ in the germline V gene. The CDR3 covers 16 residues. V lost 5 bases, J lost 2 bases, and 10 bases stayed unmatched. The CDR3 spells CASRASGSGTYNEQFF. CDR3 in DNA: TGCGCCAGCAGGGCTTCCGGGAGCGGGACCTACAATGAGCAGTTCTTC. Combining the CDR3 with reference TRBV5-1 and TRBJ2-1 gives the whole variable domain KAGVTQTPRYLIKTRGQQVTLSCSPISGHRSVSWYQQTPGQGLQFLFEYFSETQRNKGNFPGRFSGRQFSNSRSEMNVSTLELGDSALYLCASRASGSGTYNEQFFGPGTRLTVL.

V and J are TRBV10-3 and TRBJ2-3; D is ambiguous. With 2 bases removed from V and 6 bases from J, the gap between germline ends came to 6 bases. This CDR3 is built from 12 residues. In germline, CDR1 is ENHRY, CDR2 SYGVKD. DNA for the CDR3: TGTGCCATCAGTGAGGCACGGGATACGCAGTATTTT. Protein: CAISEARDTQYF.

The chain has TRBV6-5 and TRBJ2-1, with D unclear. The germline gives CDR1 MNHEY, CDR2 SVGAGI. CDR3 length: 13 amino acids. Trimming cost V 0 bases and J 4 bases, with 4 bases left between them. Here the CDR3 reads CASSYSLYNEQFF. The CDR3 nucleotides read TGTGCCAGCAGTTACTCTCTTTACAATGAGCAGTTCTTC.

CDR3 bases: TGTGCCTGGACTCGAGGAGGTAGCACTGAAGCTTTCTTT. It yields the protein CAWTRGGSTEAFF. This rearrangement joins TRBV30 to TRBJ1-1; no definite D call. The CDR3 length is 13 residues. Trimming shortened V by 4 bases and J by 4 bases, and 13 bases separated the two germline ends. Germline V gene lookup returns CDR1 GTSNPN and CDR2 SVGIG (reference sequence). Based on the CDR3 plus reference TRBV30 and TRBJ1-1, the full variable domain is SQTIHQWPATLVQPVGSPLSLECTVEGTSNPNLYWYRQAAGRGLQLLFYSVGIGQISSEVPQNLSASRPQDRQFILSSKKLLLSDSGFYLCAWTRGGSTEAFFGQGTRLTVV.

J is TRBJ1-5 and V is TRBV27; TRBD1 matches 9 bases. The CDR3 loop spans 16 amino acids. The ends lost 6 bases at V and 4 bases at J; junction bases unmatched: 10. Per the germline V gene, CDR1 is MNHEY and CDR2 is SMNVEV (reference sequence). CDR3 sequence reads: CASRLTTGGWNQPQHF. The DNA for the CDR3 is TGTGCCAGCAGATTAACTACAGGGGGCTGGAATCAGCCCCAGCATTTT.

V and J are TRBV15 and TRBJ1-4; perhaps TRBD1 as D (6 bases). CDR1 LNHNV and CDR2 YYDKDF come from the germline V gene (reference sequence). Trimming cost V 1 base and J 4 bases, with 13 bases left between them. CDR3 length: 16 amino acids. CDR3 amino acids: CATSRGRTVDNEKLFF. The CDR3 DNA reads TGTGCCACCAGCAGAGGCCGGACAGTTGATAATGAAAAACTGTTTTTT.

Worth noting for this clone: Other DNA sequences in this specimen translate into the identical CDR3. This chain uses TRBV9 with TRBJ2-1; the D gene is possibly TRBD2 (5 bases). CDR1 and CDR2 (germline): SGDLS, YYNGEE. V dropped 0 bases and J dropped 0 bases, with 7 bases sitting between them. The CDR3 has 15 amino acids. The CDR3 is CASSVGGLSYNEQFF. The CDR3 coding sequence is TGTGCCAGCAGCGTAGGCGGACTCTCCTACAATGAGCAGTTCTTC.

J is TRBJ2-7 and V is TRBV5-1; 10 positions agree with TRBD2. CDR1 and CDR2 (germline): SGHRS, YFSETQ. The CDR3 runs to 15 residues. V was pared by 4 bases and J by 4 bases, with 8 bases of the junction left unmatched. CDR3 in amino acids: CASSPGASGSYEQYF. The DNA for the CDR3 is TGCGCCAGCAGCCCTGGGGCTAGCGGGAGTTACGAGCAGTACTTC.

The chain combines TRBV18 with TRBJ2-5; D unclear. The germline V gene has CDR1 KGHSH and CDR2 LQKENI. V was trimmed by 2 bases and J by 2 bases, leaving 9 bases between them. This CDR3 region has 14 residues. The CDR3 loop reads CASSPSGVQETQYF. The DNA of the CDR3 is TGTGCCAGCTCACCATCAGGCGTTCAAGAGACCCAGTACTTC.

The genes are TRBV4-3 and TRBJ2-7, with D tentatively TRBD2 (6 bases). The ends were cut back, 4 bases at V and 3 bases at J, with 10 bases in the middle. Germline values: CDR1 LGHNA, CDR2 YSLEER. The CDR3 contains 13 residues. The CDR3 sequence: CASSPPGSYEQYF. In DNA form, the CDR3 reads TGCGCCAGCAGCCCCCCCGGGAGCTACGAGCAGTACTTC.

The chain combines TRBV11-2 with TRBJ1-4; perhaps TRBD1 as D (5 bases). This CDR3 spans 15 amino acids. The germline V gene encodes CDR1 SGHAT and CDR2 FQNNGV. Trimming took off 0 bases at V and 0 bases at J, with 5 bases between the two ends. DNA for the CDR3: TGTGCCAGCAGCTTAGAACAGGCAACTAATGAAAAACTGTTTTTT. This codes for CASSLEQATNEKLFF.

The gene calls are TRBV18 and TRBJ1-1; D is unresolved. The germline gives CDR1 KGHSH, CDR2 LQKENI. V gave up 5 bases and J gave up 0 bases, with 4 bases separating them. CDR3 length equals 12 residues. The CDR3 reads CASSSVNTEAFF. The CDR3 DNA reads TGTGCCAGCTCATCTGTGAACACTGAAGCTTTCTTT.

The CDR3 is CASGGGNLGTEAFF. The CDR3 coding sequence is TGCGCCAGCGGGGGGGGCAACTTGGGCACTGAAGCTTTCTTT. The V call is TRBV5-1, the J call TRBJ1-1, with D perhaps matching TRBD1 (6 bases). Germline V gene lookup returns CDR1 SGHRS and CDR2 YFSETQ. The CDR3 has 14 residues. V dropped 7 bases and J dropped 4 bases, with 17 bases sitting between them.

This clone was observed once. The chain joins TRBV5-1 to TRBJ1-1, with a weak D call TRBD1 (5 bases). V shed 0 bases and J shed 1 base, with 7 bases lying between them. Germline V gives CDR1 SGHRS, CDR2 YFSETQ. CDR3 length: 14 amino acids. CDR3 amino acids: CASSLVGGNTEAFF. DNA for the CDR3: TGCGCCAGCAGCTTGGTGGGGGGGAACACTGAAGCTTTCTTT.

V gene TRBV10-1 combines with J gene TRBJ2-3; D remains ambiguous. Germline V lookup: CDR1 WNHNN, CDR2 SYGVQD (reference sequence). The V end lost 0 bases, the J end lost 6 bases, and 10 bases lay between the germline ends. This CDR3 is 14 amino acids long. The DNA of the CDR3 is TGCGCCAGCAGTGAGTCATTCCTGAGGGATACGCAGTATTTT. It specifies CASSESFLRDTQYF.

This clone was detected once. The gene calls are TRBV28 and TRBJ1-6, with 12 bases aligning to TRBD1. This CDR3 region has 16 residues. The junction had 7 bases not matched to a gene; V was cut back by 7 bases and J by 6 bases. Germline lookup yields CDR1 MDHEN and CDR2 SYDVKM. CDR3 region: CASTLGQGAGNSPLHF. The CDR3 DNA follows: TGTGCCAGCACCCTGGGACAGGGGGCAGGTAATTCACCCCTCCACTTT.

The rearrangement uses TRBV2 and TRBJ1-1, with D uncertain. The CDR3 sequence is 13 residues long. Germline CDR1 is SNHLY and CDR2 is FYNNEI. V shed 7 bases and J shed 4 bases, with 13 bases lying between them. The CDR3 DNA reads TGTGCCAGCATCGGGTTAGTTATCACTGAAGCTTTCTTT. It encodes CASIGLVITEAFF.

The V call is TRBV7-9, the J call TRBJ2-7; 13 bases match TRBD2. The ends lost 2 bases at V and 6 bases at J; junction bases unmatched: 13. This CDR3 is built from 18 residues. Per germline, CDR1 SEHNR and CDR2 FQNEAQ (reference sequence). CDR3 sequence (DNA): TGTGCCAGCAGCTTATCGACTAGCGGGAGGAAGAGGGTGAGCGAGCAGTACTTC. It translates to CASSLSTSGRKRVSEQYF.